The 17 T cell receptor beta chains below were found in one sample sequenced in a study of post-analysis software for immune sequencing data. Study-wide results and limits: Compared with controls, patients had more of about 5 TRBV segments, including TRBV5-6, TRBV5-1 and TRBV20-1.

Researchers reported that TCR beta cDNA libraries carried unique molecular identifiers. TCRdb re-analysed the PCR reads in MiXCR, keeping a single row per CDR3 protein. Of roughly 410,000 distinct CDR3 sequences detected, roughly 36% appear once; the ten largest clones hold about an eighth. These receptors have no known antigen. Material for sequencing was blood. The origin of the receptors is a girl aged 10 to 17 with multiple sclerosis.

V usage is TRBV20-1 and J usage is TRBJ2-4; D may be TRBD1 or TRBD2 (6 bases each). The length of the CDR3 is 13 residues. Germline CDR1 is DFQATT and CDR2 is SNEGSKA (reference sequence). V lost 5 bases, J lost 5 bases, and 13 bases lay in between. This chain's CDR3 is CSAHTGAENIQYF. The CDR3 DNA reads as TGCAGTGCTCACACGGGGGCCGAAAACATTCAGTACTTC.

The gene calls are TRBV5-1 and TRBJ2-1; D may be TRBD1 or TRBD2 (6 bases each). V was trimmed by 0 bases and J by 11 bases, leaving 18 bases between them. The CDR3 length is 15 residues. CDR1 and CDR2 (germline): SGHRS, YFSETQ. The CDR3 sequence: CASSLVSSGASQQFF. DNA of the CDR3: TGCGCCAGCAGCTTGGTTAGTTCGGGGGCCAGCCAGCAGTTCTTC.

V and J are TRBV20-1 and TRBJ2-2, with 9 positions matching TRBD2. The CDR3 is made up of 16 amino acids. V lost 3 bases to trimming and J lost 4 bases; unmatched junction nucleotides: 9. Germline lookup yields CDR1 DFQATT and CDR2 SNEGSKA (reference sequence). The CDR3 DNA reads TGCAGTGCTAGGGACGGGGCGGGGGGGCCCACCGGGGAGCTGTTTTTT. Protein: CSARDGAGGPTGELFF.

This clonotype was counted a few times. The V call is TRBV20-1, the J call TRBJ2-3, with 8 bases identical to TRBD1. The CDR3 extends over 18 amino acids. CDR1 is DFQATT, CDR2 SNEGSKA, per germline (reference sequence). Unmatched junction bases numbered 15, after V lost 3 bases and J lost 1 base. CDR3 bases: TGCAGTGCTAGGTCAGGACAGGGCCTCATCTCCGGCACAGATACGCAGTATTTT. It is translated as CSARSGQGLISGTDTQYF.

The chain uses TRBV4-3 and TRBJ2-3; 7 positions agree with TRBD2. Per the germline V gene, CDR1 is LGHNA and CDR2 is YSLEER. Germline trimming cut 1 base from V and 2 bases from J; bases unmatched to any gene: 9. The CDR3 extends over 17 amino acids. The CDR3 nucleotides are TGCGCCAGCAGCCAAGCCCCAACTAGCGCCTCCACAGATACGCAGTATTTT. It codes for CASSQAPTSASTDTQYF.

This clonotype was seen a handful of times. The V and J genes are TRBV15 and TRBJ2-1; D is unclear. Germline V gene data show CDR1 as LNHNV and CDR2 as YYDKDF (reference sequence). The length of the CDR3 is 16 residues. The V gene lost 0 bases and the J gene lost 5 bases, with 14 bases spanning the gap. CDR3 loop: CATSRDRDLVDNEQFF. CDR3 coding DNA: TGTGCCACCAGCAGAGATCGCGATTTGGTTGACAATGAGCAGTTCTTC.

Comment on this clonotype: Mismatch with germline at one junction end may stem from a read error. The chain couples TRBV7-2 to TRBJ2-5; no reliable D call. The CDR3 covers 11 residues. Germline CDR1 and CDR2: SGHTA and FQGNSA. CDR3: CASSPQGTQYF. The CDR3 region has the DNA TGTGCCAGCAGCCCTCAAGGGACCCAGTACTTC.

Here the CDR3 reads CSASSRDGLKNIQYF. The CDR3 region has the DNA TGCAGTGCTAGTAGTCGGGACGGCCTAAAAAACATTCAGTACTTC. The rearrangement uses TRBV20-1 and TRBJ2-7; either TRBD1 or TRBD2 may supply D (5 bases each). The DNA end is more similar to TRBJ2-4, so the J call may be wrong. Germline V CDR1 and CDR2: DFQATT, SNEGSKA (reference sequence). The CDR3 contains 15 residues.

The chain joins TRBV3-1 to TRBJ1-6, with a weak D call TRBD1 (6 bases). Germline-derived CDR1 and CDR2 are LGHDT and YNNKEL (reference sequence). This CDR3 region has 13 residues. V was pared by 3 bases and J by 10 bases, with 10 bases between. The CDR3 reads CASSQYRDSPLHF. CDR3 in DNA: TGTGCCAGCAGCCAGTACAGGGACTCACCCCTCCACTTT.

As regards this clonotype: Germline and junction disagree at one end, which may indicate a read error. V and J are TRBV27 and TRBJ2-3; 7 positions match TRBD2. This CDR3 is 14 amino acids long. Germline V gene data show CDR1 as MNHEY and CDR2 as SMNVEV (reference sequence). CDR3 loop: CASTRGGPADMQYF. The CDR3 coding sequence is TGTGCCAGCACCCGGGGAGGGCCCGCAGATATGCAGTATTTT.

The chain employs TRBV6-2 or TRBV6-3 and TRBJ2-7; 7 bases align to TRBD1. This CDR3 has 12 residues. CDR1 is MNHEY and CDR2 is SVGEGT in the germline V gene. The junction had 5 bases not matched to a gene; V was cut back by 9 bases and J by 3 bases. The chain's CDR3 is CASGTANYEQYF. The CDR3 DNA reads TGTGCCAGTGGGACAGCGAACTACGAGCAGTACTTC.

This rearrangement joins TRBV12-3 or TRBV12-4 to TRBJ2-7, with D tentatively TRBD2 (6 bases). The CDR3 has 16 amino acids. V lost 5 bases and J lost 7, with 24 bases in between. The DNA of the CDR3 is TGTGCCAGCAGTCCTGCCCCAGAGCCGGTCGCGGGGGAGCAGTACTTC. Translated: CASSPAPEPVAGEQYF.

This clonotype occurred a few times. The chain has TRBV28 and TRBJ1-2; no clear D gene. Trimming removed 10 bases from V and 3 bases from J, with 9 bases in between. The length of the CDR3 is 11 residues. Germline-derived CDR1 and CDR2 are MDHEN and SYDVKM. For the CDR3, the DNA is TGTGCCATCCGGGGTGACTATGGCTACACCTTC. Its protein is CAIRGDYGYTF.

This clonotype turned up a few times. The rearrangement joins TRBV15 to TRBJ1-4; D might be TRBD1 (6 bases). V gave up 1 base and J gave up 5 bases, with 11 bases separating them. The CDR3 extends over 15 amino acids. Germline CDR1 and CDR2: LNHNV and YYDKDF (reference sequence). The CDR3 nucleotides are TGTGCCACCAGCAGAGCGGACAGCGGGAATGAAAAACTGTTTTTT. Protein sequence: CATSRADSGNEKLFF.

CDR3 nucleotides: TGTGCCAGCAGTTTAGAGGACAGGCCTAACACTGAAGCTTTCTTT. This codes for CASSLEDRPNTEAFF. The rearrangement joins TRBV12-3 or TRBV12-4 to TRBJ1-1; 7 bases match TRBD1. J was trimmed by 2 bases and V by 1 base; bases with no gene match: 4. CDR3 length: 15 residues.

In DNA, the CDR3 is TGTGCCAGCAAGTCTTGGGGGCTAAGCTCCTACGAGCAGTACTTC. Translating gives CASKSWGLSSYEQYF. The rearrangement uses TRBV6-2 or TRBV6-3 and TRBJ2-7, with D perhaps matching TRBD1 (6 bases). In germline, CDR1 is MNHEY, CDR2 SVGEGT. Trimming stripped 7 bases from V and 0 bases from J, with 16 bases between. The length of the CDR3 is 15 residues.

This clonotype has just a few counts. The chain recombines TRBV3-1 with TRBJ1-6; D is undetermined. V lost 0 bases and J 6 bases, leaving 12 bases between the germline ends. This CDR3 comprises 16 residues. Per germline, CDR1 LGHDT and CDR2 YNNKEL (reference sequence). CDR3 nucleotides: TGTGCCAGCAGCCAAGAATTTGGGGTCAGTAATTCACCCCTCCACTTT. This gives the protein CASSQEFGVSNSPLHF.